The 9 T cell receptor beta chains given below trace back to one sample, sequenced in a study of identical twins. From the 5' RACE reads, TCRdb called clonotypes with MiXCR, one entry per CDR3 protein. Of a few hundred thousand distinct CDR3 sequences in the sample, around 18% are singletons; the top ten hold approximately 12%. The sequencing sample was made of naive T cells sorted from blood. Receptors were obtained from a man aged 50 or older in good health.

CDR3 nucleotides: TGCGCCAGCAGCCAAGATTCTAGCGGAAGCACAGATACGCAGTATTTT. Translated, it gives CASSQDSSGSTDTQYF. The rearrangement joins TRBV4-3 to TRBJ2-3; 7 nucleotides agree with TRBD2. V gave up 0 bases and J gave up 0 bases; unmatched junction bases: 3. From germline, CDR1 is LGHNA and CDR2 YSLEER. The CDR3 sequence is 16 residues long.

The chain links TRBV7-9 to TRBJ2-5, with D perhaps TRBD1 or TRBD2 (5 bases each). Germline V gene data show CDR1 as SEHNR and CDR2 as FQNEAQ (reference sequence). Between the trimmed V and J ends, which lost 5 bases and 6 bases, there was a span of 13 bases. The CDR3 contains 13 residues. CDR3 amino acids: CASSESGGKTQYF. In DNA, the CDR3 is TGTGCCAGCAGCGAAAGTGGGGGAAAGACCCAGTACTTC.

This clonotype came up a few times. The chain recombines TRBV4-2 with TRBJ2-7; no firm D call. The CDR3 runs 15 residues. The germline V and J ends were trimmed by 1 base and 0 bases, with 10 bases remaining between them. Germline V gives CDR1 LGHNA, CDR2 YNFKEQ. The CDR3 loop reads CASSQVYRGSYEQYF. DNA of the CDR3: TGTGCCAGCAGCCAAGTTTACAGAGGCTCCTACGAGCAGTACTTC.

This chain uses TRBV6-2 or TRBV6-3 with TRBJ2-7, with D hard to call. In germline, CDR1 is MNHEY, CDR2 SVGEGT. Deletions cut 3 bases from V and 3 bases from J, with 12 bases between. The CDR3 is made up of 14 amino acids. CDR3 sequence: CASSYLRTYYEQYF. The CDR3 DNA reads as TGTGCCAGCAGTTATCTCCGAACCTACTACGAGCAGTACTTC.

This clonotype occurred many times. This chain joins TRBV12-3 or TRBV12-4 and TRBJ2-2, with D possibly called TRBD1 or TRBD2 (5 bases each). CDR3 length: 15 residues. V shed 7 bases and J shed 1 base, with 13 bases lying between them. The chain's CDR3 is CASTLGPLNTGELFF. The CDR3, as DNA: TGTGCCAGCACCCTGGGACCCCTGAACACCGGGGAGCTGTTTTTT.

Many counts were recorded for this clonotype. V usage is TRBV7-8 and J usage is TRBJ2-5; TRBD1 agrees at 7 bases. The CDR3 is made up of 18 amino acids. V was pared by 5 bases and J by 0 bases, with 15 bases of the junction left unmatched. Germline V gene lookup returns CDR1 SGHVS and CDR2 FQNEAQ. The CDR3 loop is CASSALTLTGAYQETQYF. The CDR3 DNA reads as TGTGCCAGCAGCGCGCTTACTCTTACAGGGGCCTACCAAGAGACCCAGTACTTC. Together with reference TRBV7-8 and TRBJ2-5, the CDR3 gives the full variable domain: GAGVSQSPRYKVAKRGQDVALRCDPISGHVSLFWYQQALGQGPEFLTYFQNEAQLDKSGLPSDRFFAERPEGSVSTLKIQRTQQEDSAVYLCASSALTLTGAYQETQYFGPGTRLLVL.

This clonotype was seen ten or more times. V gene TRBV5-1 combines with J gene TRBJ2-5; 11 bases agree with TRBD2. Germline-derived CDR1 and CDR2 are SGHRS and YFSETQ. Losses at the gene ends were 2 bases for V and 0 bases for J; bases not matched to a gene: 6. The CDR3 is 17 residues long. The CDR3 DNA reads as TGCGCCAGCAGCTTCGGGTCTAGCGGGGGGTACCAAGAGACCCAGTACTTC. Its translation: CASSFGSSGGYQETQYF.

The chain links TRBV12-3 or TRBV12-4 to TRBJ1-6; no definite D call. CDR3 length: 14 residues. The V end was cut by 6 bases, the J end by 7 bases, with 13 bases between. The CDR3 DNA reads as TGTGCCAGCAGGCTTTCAAGCGGAAATTCACCCCTCCACTTT. This codes for CASRLSSGNSPLHF.

The chain is built from TRBV5-1 and TRBJ2-3; possibly TRBD1 for D (5 bases). This CDR3 contains 16 residues. With 4 bases removed from V and 3 bases from J, the gap between germline ends came to 18 bases. CDR1 is SGHRS, CDR2 YFSETQ, per germline. The CDR3 nucleotides are TGCGCCAGCAGCCTCGGTTCTAGACAGACTACAGATACGCAGTATTTT. Its translation: CASSLGSRQTTDTQYF.